The 27 T cell receptor beta chains presented below share a single source sample, sequenced in a study of shared clonotypes between healthy human individuals (dated by TCRdb to 2019 to 2021). The protocol used for the library was the immunoSEQ multiplex PCR assay. TCRdb obtained this table from immuneACCESS and retained in-frame rearrangements with V and J assigned. These tables miss some clones; where compared with another copy, unresolved V genes account for less than half of the shortfall, and the remainder is unexplained. The sample data list about 2 million clones, and about 95% of these were observed just once. 0.13% of the sample goes to the ten largest clones. Sequencing input: naive CD4+ T cells sorted from blood. What this sample's cell subset or site label stands for: CD45RA+ positively selected. The receptors were gathered from a young man in good health.

V gene TRBV20-1 combines with J gene TRBJ2-1, with a weak D call TRBD1 (6 bases). Germline lookup yields CDR1 DFQATT and CDR2 SNEGSKA (reference sequence). The CDR3 spans 11 residues. The ends were cut back, 3 bases at V and 10 bases at J, with 10 bases in the middle. CDR3 amino acids: CSASWGTEQFF. For the CDR3, the DNA is TGCAGTGCTAGCTGGGGGACAGAGCAGTTCTTC.

The genes are TRBV10-3 and TRBJ1-6; 9 bases agree with TRBD1. V dropped 2 bases and J dropped 8; count of bases not matched to a gene: 13. CDR3 length equals 18 residues. Per the germline V gene, CDR1 is ENHRY and CDR2 is SYGVKD. CDR3 residues: CAISEGPGWGQGHSPLHF. In DNA form, the CDR3 reads TGTGCCATCAGTGAGGGACCGGGGTGGGGACAGGGTCATTCACCCCTCCACTTT.

The chain is built from TRBV7-9 and TRBJ2-5; D is undetermined. The CDR3 is 12 residues long. Trimming removed 0 bases at V and 5 bases at J, with 4 bases between. Germline CDR1 SEHNR, CDR2 FQNEAQ (reference sequence). In nucleotides, the CDR3 is TGTGCCAGCAGCTTAGCGTCGGAGACCCAGTACTTC. Translation: CASSLASETQYF.

This clone was seen once. V and J are TRBV25-1 and TRBJ1-3; tentative D call: TRBD1 (6 bases). Germline values: CDR1 MGHDK, CDR2 SYGVNS. This CDR3 contains 17 residues. V was trimmed by 4 bases and J by 2 bases, leaving 18 bases between them. Written as DNA, the CDR3 is TGTGCCAGCAGTGTCGGGGCCTTTAAGGGGGCTGGAAACACCATATATTTT. Translating it yields CASSVGAFKGAGNTIYF.

In the case of this clone: Other DNA sequences within the sample encode an identical CDR3. The V and J genes are TRBV2 and TRBJ2-2; D not resolved. V was pared by 4 bases and J by 1 base, with 4 bases between. Germline V gene data show CDR1 as SNHLY and CDR2 as FYNNEI. The CDR3 has 13 residues. The CDR3 reads CASSGRNTGELFF. DNA for the CDR3: TGTGCCAGCAGTGGCAGGAACACCGGGGAGCTGTTTTTT.

This clone occurred once. The chain carries TRBV5-4 and TRBJ1-4, with 10 bases matching TRBD1. The germline CDR1 and CDR2 sequences are SGHNT and YYREEE (reference sequence). With V trimmed by 5 bases and J by 8 bases, 9 bases remained unmatched. The CDR3 runs 15 residues. The CDR3 coding sequence is TGTGCCAGCAGTCATGGGGGGACAGGGGACGAAAAACTGTTTTTT. This gives the protein CASSHGGTGDEKLFF.

In its sample, this clone was seen once. The chain uses TRBV21-1 and TRBJ1-3; the DNA was not used to check the table's D call, TRBD1. TRBV21-1 is an annotated pseudogene. The CDR3 sequence is 16 residues long. CDR3 DNA sequence: TGTGCCAGCAGCATCCCACAGGGGGCCTCTGGAAACACCATATATTTT. This sequence encodes CASSIPQGASGNTIYF.

CDR3 protein: CASSYFGSSYEQYF. The CDR3 DNA is TGTGCCAGCAGTTACTTCGGGAGCTCCTACGAGCAGTACTTC. This sequence joins TRBV6-5 and TRBJ2-7; D may be TRBD2 (6 bases). Germline loops: CDR1 MNHEY, CDR2 SVGAGI. The length of the CDR3 is 14 residues. V lost 1 base and J lost 0, with 7 bases in between.

A note on this clone: Within the sample, other DNA sequences also encode this same CDR3. This chain connects TRBV11-2 to TRBJ1-1, with D perhaps matching TRBD1 (6 bases). V was cut by 0 bases and J by 4 bases, with 9 bases left in between. The germline V gene encodes CDR1 SGHAT and CDR2 FQNNGV. The CDR3 is 14 residues long. The CDR3, as DNA: TGTGCCAGCAGCTTAGAGGGGGCCGTCACTGAAGCTTTCTTT. Its protein is CASSLEGAVTEAFF.

This chain joins TRBV5-4 and TRBJ2-5; 7 bases fit TRBD2. The CDR3 extends over 13 amino acids. Germline CDR1 and CDR2: SGHNT and YYREEE (reference sequence). With 4 bases clipped from V and 5 bases from J, the junction kept 5 bases outside the gene matches. The CDR3 region has the DNA TGTGCCAGCAGCCCTCGGGGGGAGGAGACCCAGTACTTC. Translating gives CASSPRGEETQYF.

This chain joins TRBV18 and TRBJ1-2, with TRBD1 identical over 7 bases. Germline CDR1 reads KGHSH; CDR2 reads LQKENI. CDR3 length: 15 residues. V was pared by 3 bases and J by 8 bases, with 12 bases of the junction left unmatched. CDR3 residues: CASSPQKTGSEGYTF. CDR3 coding DNA: TGTGCCAGCTCACCTCAAAAGACAGGGTCTGAAGGCTACACCTTC.

V is TRBV30 and J is TRBJ2-7; tentatively, D is TRBD1 (7 bases). Trimming took 5 bases from V and 5 from J, leaving 16 bases between them. The V gene's germline CDR1 is GTSNPN and CDR2 SVGIG (reference sequence). The CDR3 covers 13 residues. The CDR3, as DNA: TGTGCCTGGGGTAATGCAGGGGGGAACGAGCAGTACTTC. It specifies CAWGNAGGNEQYF.

The CDR3 here is CASSPTHTGELFF. As DNA, the CDR3 is TGCGCCAGCAGCCCTACGCACACCGGGGAGCTGTTTTTT. The chain joins TRBV4-3 to TRBJ2-2, with no clear D. Germline CDR1 LGHNA, CDR2 YSLEER. V dropped 4 bases and J dropped 3 bases, with 6 bases sitting between them. The CDR3 has 13 amino acids.

The chain has TRBV18 and TRBJ2-1; no clear D. The length of the CDR3 is 14 residues. Germline V gene sequence: CDR1 KGHSH, CDR2 LQKENI. Trimming shortened V by 0 bases and J by 8 bases, and 11 bases separated the two germline ends. CDR3 loop: CASSPPARLDEQFF. Here the CDR3 DNA reads TGTGCCAGCTCACCACCGGCGCGGTTGGATGAGCAGTTCTTC.

This clone was observed many times. The chain links TRBV7-2 to TRBJ2-7; D is unresolved. Germline V lookup: CDR1 SGHTA, CDR2 FQGNSA. V was trimmed by 1 base and J by 0 bases, leaving 10 bases between them. The CDR3 is 15 amino acids. CDR3 coding DNA: TGTGCCAGCAGCTTAGTCGCGGTGAGCTCCTACGAGCAGTACTTC. Protein sequence: CASSLVAVSSYEQYF.

The chain has TRBV6-1 and TRBJ2-6; a weak D match, TRBD2 (5 bases). The length of the CDR3 is 13 residues. The V end was cut by 8 bases, the J end by 4 bases, with 9 bases between. Germline CDR1 and CDR2: MNHNS and SASEGT. CDR3 coding DNA: TGTGCCAGCCGGGGATTCGGGGCCAACGTCCTGACTTTC. It is translated as CASRGFGANVLTF.

With respect to this clone: Other DNA sequences from this sample encode an identical CDR3 as well. The rearrangement joins TRBV29-1 to TRBJ2-5; no definite D call. The CDR3 loop spans 12 amino acids. Trimming took off 0 bases at V and 1 base at J, with 3 bases between the two ends. Germline values: CDR1 SQVTM, CDR2 ANQGSEA. CDR3 DNA: TGCAGCGTTGAAGAACTCCAAGAGACCCAGTACTTC. This codes for CSVEELQETQYF. Full variable domain (remainder filled in from reference TRBV29-1 and TRBJ2-5): SAVISQKPSRDICQRGTSLTIQCQVDSQVTMMFWYRQQPGQSLTLIATANQGSEATYESGFVIDKFPISRPNLTFSTLTVSNMSPEDSSIYLCSVEELQETQYFGPGTRLLVL.

This rearrangement joins TRBV2 to TRBJ2-5; the D gene could be TRBD1 or TRBD2 (5 bases each). The germline V and J ends were trimmed by 2 bases and 5 bases, with 18 bases remaining between them. CDR1 and CDR2 from the germline V gene are SNHLY and FYNNEI. The CDR3 has 16 amino acids. DNA for the CDR3: TGTGCCAGCAGTGAATACCGGGACCCCGGCCGGGAGACCCAGTACTTC. Translated: CASSEYRDPGRETQYF. Variable domain in full (rest from reference TRBV2 and TRBJ2-5): EPEVTQTPSHQVTQMGQEVILRCVPISNHLYFYWYRQILGQKVEFLVSFYNNEISEKSEIFDDQFSVERPDGSNFTLKIRSTKLEDSAMYFCASSEYRDPGRETQYFGPGTRLLVL.

The chain combines TRBV7-9 with TRBJ1-6; D unclear. The length of the CDR3 is 16 residues. Trimming removed 2 bases at V and 7 bases at J, with 15 bases between. Germline CDR1 and CDR2: SEHNR and FQNEAQ (reference sequence). CDR3 residues: CASSLMGADQNSPLHF. The CDR3, as DNA: TGTGCCAGCAGCTTAATGGGTGCAGACCAGAATTCACCCCTCCACTTT.

This clone was seen just once. The chain joins TRBV6-1 to TRBJ2-7; a weak D match, TRBD1 (5 bases). V was clipped by 8 bases and J by 7 bases, with 18 bases between them. This CDR3 is 13 amino acids long. CDR1 MNHNS and CDR2 SASEGT come from the germline V gene. The CDR3 nucleotides read TGTGCCAGCGTAGGGCAGGGCGTGGGTGAGCAGTACTTC. It specifies CASVGQGVGEQYF.

V and J are TRBV14 and TRBJ1-4; D call uncertain. Between the trimmed V and J ends, which lost 2 bases and 6 bases, there was a span of 16 bases. CDR3 length: 16 amino acids. CDR1 SGHDN and CDR2 FVKESK come from the germline V gene. CDR3 sequence: CASSQFGSSRHEKLFF. As DNA, the CDR3 is TGTGCCAGCAGCCAATTTGGCAGTTCAAGACATGAAAAACTGTTTTTT. The complete variable domain, with remaining parts taken from reference TRBV14 and TRBJ1-4, reads EAGVTQFPSHSVIEKGQTVTLRCDPISGHDNLYWYRRVMGKEIKFLLHFVKESKQDESGMPNNRFLAERTGGTYSTLKVQPAELEDSGVYFCASSQFGSSRHEKLFFGSGTQLSVL.

The chain has TRBV30 and TRBJ2-1; D remains ambiguous. In germline, CDR1 is GTSNPN, CDR2 SVGIG (reference sequence). This CDR3 comprises 16 residues. The V end lost 4 bases, the J end lost 9 bases, and 25 bases lay between the germline ends. CDR3 protein: CAWKPPPASQASEQFF. The CDR3 region has the DNA TGTGCCTGGAAACCTCCGCCAGCGAGTCAGGCTAGTGAGCAGTTCTTC.

The rearrangement uses TRBV25-1 and TRBJ1-4; maybe TRBD1 (5 bases). CDR1 MGHDK and CDR2 SYGVNS come from the germline V gene. Trimming left V 6 bases short and J 1 base short, with 12 bases between. The CDR3 extends over 15 amino acids. The CDR3 DNA follows: TGTGCCAGCAGCCAAGGGACCGTAACTAATGAAAAACTGTTTTTT. This codes for CASSQGTVTNEKLFF. Supplemented by reference TRBV25-1 and TRBJ1-4, the full variable domain reads EADIYQTPRYLVIGTGKKITLECSQTMGHDKMYWYQQDPGMELHLIHYSYGVNSTEKGDLSSESTVSRIRTEHFPLTLESARPSHTSQYLCASSQGTVTNEKLFFGSGTQLSVL.

CDR3: CASSQQGRYTF. The CDR3 coding sequence is TGCGCCAGCAGCCAACAAGGGCGGTACACCTTC. This rearrangement joins TRBV4-1 to TRBJ1-2; D call uncertain. This CDR3 region has 11 residues. The V and J ends lost 2 bases and 11 bases respectively, with 9 bases between them. CDR1 MGHRA and CDR2 YSYEKL come from the germline V gene.

The table lists this clone with a count of one. The rearrangement links TRBV5-4 to TRBJ2-7; the D call may be TRBD1 or TRBD2 (5 bases each). Looked up from germline, CDR1 is SGHNT and CDR2 is YYREEE (reference sequence). Trimming took off 4 bases at V and 6 bases at J, with 17 bases between the two ends. The CDR3 sequence is 14 residues long. The CDR3 DNA is TGTGCCAGCAGCCCCGGGACGGATAGACCCGAGCAGTACTTC. Translated: CASSPGTDRPEQYF.

This clone occurred once. This sequence joins TRBV4-3 and TRBJ2-7; D not certain. Germline values: CDR1 LGHNA, CDR2 YSLEER. This CDR3 region has 16 residues. Trimming left V 1 base short and J 5 bases short, with 18 bases between. In nucleotides, the CDR3 is TGCGCCAGCAGCCAAGCGGGTCGGCCTGGCTTAGACGAGCAGTACTTC. Protein sequence: CASSQAGRPGLDEQYF.

In its sample, this clone was seen once. This chain connects TRBV6-4 to TRBJ2-2; maybe TRBD2 (5 bases). Trimming removed 5 bases from V and 4 bases from J, with 11 bases in between. The CDR3 length is 14 residues. Germline loops: CDR1 MRHNA, CDR2 SNTAGT. CDR3 DNA: TGTGCCAGCAGTTTACTAGAGGGCACCGGGGAGCTGTTTTTT. This translates into CASSLLEGTGELFF.